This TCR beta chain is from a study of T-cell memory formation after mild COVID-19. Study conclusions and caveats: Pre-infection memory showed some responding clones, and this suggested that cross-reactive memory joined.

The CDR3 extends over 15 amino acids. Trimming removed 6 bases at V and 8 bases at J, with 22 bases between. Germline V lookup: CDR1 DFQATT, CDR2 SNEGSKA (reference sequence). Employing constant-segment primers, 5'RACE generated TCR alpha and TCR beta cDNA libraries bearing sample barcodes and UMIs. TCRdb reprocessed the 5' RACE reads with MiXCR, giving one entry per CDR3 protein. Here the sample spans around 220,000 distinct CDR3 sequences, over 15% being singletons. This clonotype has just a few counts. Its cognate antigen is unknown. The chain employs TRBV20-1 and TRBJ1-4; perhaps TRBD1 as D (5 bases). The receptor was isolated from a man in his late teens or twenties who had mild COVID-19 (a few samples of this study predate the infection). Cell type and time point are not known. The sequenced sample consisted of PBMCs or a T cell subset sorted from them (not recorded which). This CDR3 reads CSAPLGGGAREKLFF. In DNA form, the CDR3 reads TGCAGTGCCCCGCTGGGGGGGGGTGCGAGGGAAAAACTGTTTTTT.